This T cell receptor beta chain was profiled in a study of cytomegalovirus exposure and HLA in healthy donors. The study's findings and limits: Most of the CMV-associated TCR beta chains (in a later analysis) appeared to be HLA-restricted.

The CDR3 is 14 amino acids. V lost 0 bases, J lost 4 bases, and 9 bases lay in between. Germline values: CDR1 MNHNY, CDR2 SVGAGI (reference sequence). The PCR employed 60 Vbeta primers together with 13 Jbeta primers. The table came from immunoSEQ multiplex PCR; TCRdb's copy has only in-frame clones and leaves some out. This table has some 110,000 clones, roughly 69% appearing once. This clone was seen a single time. Its antigen is undetermined. Source material: PBMCs. The source of this sequence is a woman younger than 45 in good health and CMV-seronegative. The chain is built from TRBV6-6 and TRBJ1-2; no firm D call. The CDR3 is CASSYSWESYGYTF. DNA of the CDR3: TGTGCCAGCAGTTACTCCTGGGAGAGCTATGGCTACACCTTC.